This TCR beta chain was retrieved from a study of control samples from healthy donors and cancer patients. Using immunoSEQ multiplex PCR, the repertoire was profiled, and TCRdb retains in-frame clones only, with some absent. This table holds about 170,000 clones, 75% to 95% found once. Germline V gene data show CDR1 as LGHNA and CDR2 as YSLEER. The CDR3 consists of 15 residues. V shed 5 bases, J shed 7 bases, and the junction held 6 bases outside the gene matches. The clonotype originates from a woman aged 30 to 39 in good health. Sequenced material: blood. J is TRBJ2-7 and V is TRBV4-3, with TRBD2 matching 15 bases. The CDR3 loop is CASSTRTSGREEQYF. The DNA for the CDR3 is TGCGCCAGCAGCACTCGGACTAGCGGGAGGGAAGAGCAGTACTTC.